These 20 T cell receptor beta chains originate from one sample sequenced in a study of Ad26.COV2.S vaccination and SARS-CoV-2 variants. Assay: immunoSEQ multiplex PCR; the TCRdb copy retains only in-frame clones and omits some. This table holds about 350,000 clones, about 90% found once. The material sequenced was peripheral blood, taken after recovery from COVID-19. All receptors derive from a human donor who had recovered from COVID-19.

V usage is TRBV10-2 and J usage is TRBJ2-7; D is possibly TRBD1 (5 bases). V was cut by 0 bases and J by 2 bases, with 11 bases left in between. In germline, CDR1 is WSHSY, CDR2 SAAADI. The length of the CDR3 is 15 residues. For the CDR3, the DNA is TGCGCCAGCAGTGAGTCGACGACAGCGCCCTACGAGCAGTACTTC. This translates into CASSESTTAPYEQYF.

The chain recombines TRBV10-1 with TRBJ2-3, with a tentative D call TRBD1 (6 bases). Between the trimmed V and J ends, which lost 2 bases and 1 base, there was a span of 10 bases. CDR1 and CDR2 (germline): WNHNN, SYGVQD (reference sequence). The CDR3 has 15 residues. CDR3 nucleotide sequence: TGCGCCAGCAGTGAGATAGGGGGTGGCACAGATACGCAGTATTTT. Translated, it gives CASSEIGGGTDTQYF.

The genes are TRBV11-1 and TRBJ1-1; D perhaps matches TRBD1 (6 bases). The CDR3 consists of 14 residues. Trimming took 8 bases from V and 5 from J, leaving 18 bases between them. CDR1 is SGHAT, CDR2 FQDESV, per germline (reference sequence). CDR3 sequence (DNA): TGTGCCAGCTTTCACAGGGAAATTCGGACTGAAGCTTTCTTT. Its translation is CASFHREIRTEAFF.

The rearrangement joins TRBV6-6 to TRBJ1-4, with 8 bases that match TRBD1. The trim removed 5 bases at V and 0 bases at J, leaving 11 bases unmatched. The CDR3 consists of 18 residues. The germline V gene has CDR1 MNHNY and CDR2 SVGAGI (reference sequence). CDR3 nucleotides: TGTGCCAGCAGTCTGGACAGGGCCCACGATGCAACTAATGAAAAACTGTTTTTT. Residues: CASSLDRAHDATNEKLFF.

The chain couples TRBV27 to TRBJ2-5, with 11 bases fitting TRBD2. The CDR3 is 16 amino acids. Trimming at V came to 3 bases and at J to 3 bases, leaving 6 bases not matched to a gene. Per the germline V gene, CDR1 is MNHEY and CDR2 is SMNVEV (reference sequence). The chain's CDR3 is CASSFSPGLAEETQYF. In DNA form, the CDR3 reads TGTGCCAGCAGTTTCAGTCCGGGACTAGCGGAAGAGACCCAGTACTTC.

This clone was counted a single time. The V gene is TRBV5-8, the J gene TRBJ2-3; D not certain. Trimming removed 0 bases from V and 0 bases from J, with 8 bases in between. The CDR3 is 15 residues long. Germline CDR1 reads SGHTS; CDR2 reads YDEGEE. DNA of the CDR3: TGTGCCAGCAGCTTGGAGGGCTTCAGCACAGATACGCAGTATTTT. Its protein product is CASSLEGFSTDTQYF.

The chain joins TRBV2 to TRBJ2-1; 9 bases align to TRBD2. V dropped 6 bases and J dropped 6; count of bases not matched to a gene: 9. This CDR3 spans 15 amino acids. Germline assignment: CDR1 SNHLY and CDR2 FYNNEI. CDR3 loop: CASRDRLAGTNEQFF. The CDR3 DNA reads TGTGCCAGCAGGGATCGCCTAGCGGGGACCAATGAGCAGTTCTTC.

The V call is TRBV12-5, the J call TRBJ1-2, with TRBD1 as a possible D gene (6 bases). This CDR3 has 15 amino acids. Trimming cost V 1 base and J 8 bases, with 17 bases left between them. Germline V CDR1 and CDR2: LGHNT, FRNRAP. The CDR3 DNA reads as TGTGCTAGTGGTTTGGCCCTCCCGACAGGTAACGGCTACACCTTC. The encoded protein is CASGLALPTGNGYTF. The full variable domain, with the rest looked up from reference TRBV12-5 and TRBJ1-2, is DARVTQTPRHKVTEMGQEVTMRCQPILGHNTVFWYRQTMMQGLELLAYFRNRAPLDDSGMPKDRFSAEMPDATLATLKIQPSEPRDSAVYFCASGLALPTGNGYTFGSGTRLTVV.

V gene TRBV4-1 combines with J gene TRBJ1-2; 7 bases fit TRBD1. After removal of 5 bases from V and 1 base from J, the junction contained 7 bases not matched to a gene. Germline V gene sequence: CDR1 MGHRA, CDR2 YSYEKL. The CDR3 has 15 residues. In DNA form, the CDR3 reads TGCGCCAGCAGCGAGAGACAGGGCGTTAACTATGGCTACACCTTC. Protein: CASSERQGVNYGYTF.

This rearrangement joins TRBV7-2 to TRBJ1-1, with D unresolved. Germline loops: CDR1 SGHTA, CDR2 FQGNSA. With 2 bases removed from V and 6 bases from J, the gap between germline ends came to 13 bases. CDR3 length equals 14 residues. CDR3 amino acids: CASSLHGDRAEAFF. CDR3 nucleotide sequence: TGTGCCAGCAGCTTACACGGTGATCGGGCTGAAGCTTTCTTT.

This sequence joins TRBV6-6 and TRBJ1-1; D not certain. CDR3 size: 12 residues. Germline V gives CDR1 MNHNY, CDR2 SVGAGI (reference sequence). Trimming took off 3 bases at V and 7 bases at J, with 9 bases between the two ends. In nucleotides, the CDR3 is TGTGCCAGCAGTTATACGATCAGTGAAGCTTTCTTT. Translated, it gives CASSYTISEAFF.

This clone is a singleton in its sample. J is TRBJ2-1 and V is TRBV13; 12 bases match TRBD1. V lost 7 bases to trimming and J lost 7 bases; unmatched junction nucleotides: 17. Germline CDR1 is PRHDT and CDR2 is FYEKMQ (reference sequence). This CDR3 has 18 residues. CDR3 nucleotides: TGTGCCAGCACCTCCGGGACAGGGGGCCTCCCCCAGGATAATGAGCAGTTCTTC. This sequence encodes CASTSGTGGLPQDNEQFF.

In this sample, this clone turned up a few times. The gene calls are TRBV5-4 and TRBJ1-4; D is ambiguous. Trimming took off 6 bases at V and 5 bases at J, with 17 bases between the two ends. The CDR3 covers 15 residues. CDR1 SGHNT and CDR2 YYREEE come from the germline V gene (reference sequence). DNA for the CDR3: TGTGCCAGCACCCTTAGGGAGTCCTTAAATGAAAAACTGTTTTTT. Amino acids: CASTLRESLNEKLFF.

This clone was seen a single time. The chain links TRBV19 to TRBJ1-1; D might be TRBD1 (6 bases). Germline V gene data show CDR1 as LNHDA and CDR2 as SQIVND (reference sequence). V gave up 7 bases and J gave up 4 bases, with 19 bases separating them. This CDR3 has 15 residues. The CDR3 nucleotides are TGTGCCAGTATCGTGAACTTCAGGGGAGCCACTGAAGCTTTCTTT. Translation gives CASIVNFRGATEAFF.

The chain is built from TRBV7-9 and TRBJ1-2; no clear D gene. Germline assignment: CDR1 SEHNR and CDR2 FQNEAQ (reference sequence). CDR3 length: 14 residues. Trimming pared 1 base from V and 8 bases from J, leaving 14 bases between. The CDR3 here is CASSLGAPRGGYTF. DNA for the CDR3: TGTGCCAGCAGCTTAGGAGCACCCCGGGGAGGCTACACCTTC.

The chain recombines TRBV18 with TRBJ1-1; D not certain. V shed 3 bases and J shed 1 base, with 6 bases lying between them. The CDR3 consists of 13 residues. Germline values: CDR1 KGHSH, CDR2 LQKENI. The CDR3 sequence: CASSPSQNTEAFF. In DNA form, the CDR3 reads TGTGCCAGCTCACCTTCACAGAACACTGAAGCTTTCTTT.

This clone was found once. The rearrangement joins TRBV7-2 to TRBJ1-2; TRBD1 matches at 9 bases. CDR3 length equals 14 residues. With V trimmed by 4 bases and J by 2 bases, 2 bases remained unmatched. Germline CDR1 and CDR2: SGHTA and FQGNSA. The CDR3 bases are TGTGCCAGCAGCTCAGGACAGGGGAACTATGGCTACACCTTC. Amino acid sequence: CASSSGQGNYGYTF.

This rearrangement joins TRBV6-6 to TRBJ2-2; D may match TRBD1 or TRBD2 (5 bases each). CDR3 length: 14 residues. V lost 2 bases and J lost 5, with 9 bases in between. Germline V gene data show CDR1 as MNHNY and CDR2 as SVGAGI (reference sequence). Written as DNA, the CDR3 is TGTGCCAGCAGTTACGGGGACCGAACCGGGGAGCTGTTTTTT. Translation gives CASSYGDRTGELFF.

This chain uses TRBV4-3 with TRBJ2-3; 9 bases line up with TRBD1. Looked up from germline, CDR1 is LGHNA and CDR2 is YSLEER. The ends lost 1 base at V and 5 bases at J; junction bases unmatched: 7. CDR3 length: 16 residues. DNA for the CDR3: TGCGCCAGCAGCCAAGGTTTACAGGGGGCGGGAGATACGCAGTATTTT. This gives the protein CASSQGLQGAGDTQYF.

The chain is built from TRBV11-2 and TRBJ1-3, with D possibly being TRBD1 (6 bases). The CDR3 totals 17 residues. Per the germline V gene, CDR1 is SGHAT and CDR2 is FQNNGV. V was shortened by 5 bases and J by 0 bases, with 17 bases between the two germline ends. The chain's CDR3 is CASSPGVVIDSGNTIYF. CDR3 sequence (DNA): TGTGCCAGCAGCCCAGGGGTCGTTATAGACTCTGGAAACACCATATATTTT.